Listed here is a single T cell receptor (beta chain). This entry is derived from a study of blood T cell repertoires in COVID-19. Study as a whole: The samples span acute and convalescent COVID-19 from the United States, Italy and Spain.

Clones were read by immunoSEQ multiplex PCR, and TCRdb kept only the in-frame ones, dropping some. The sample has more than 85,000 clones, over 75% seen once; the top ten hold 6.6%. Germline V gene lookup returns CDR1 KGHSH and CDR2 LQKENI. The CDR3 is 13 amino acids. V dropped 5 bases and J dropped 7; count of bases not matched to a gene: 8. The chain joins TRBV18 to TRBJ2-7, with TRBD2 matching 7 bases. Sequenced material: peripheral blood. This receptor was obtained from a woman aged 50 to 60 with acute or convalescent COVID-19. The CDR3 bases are TGTGCCAGCTCAGAGCGGGACCTGGGAGAGCAGTACTTC. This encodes CASSERDLGEQYF. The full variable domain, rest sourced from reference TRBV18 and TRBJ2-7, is NAGVMQNPRHLVRRRGQEARLRCSPMKGHSHVYWYRQLPEEGLKFMVYLQKENIIDESGMPKERFSAEFPKEGPSILRIQQVVRGDSAAYFCASSERDLGEQYFGPGTRLTVT.